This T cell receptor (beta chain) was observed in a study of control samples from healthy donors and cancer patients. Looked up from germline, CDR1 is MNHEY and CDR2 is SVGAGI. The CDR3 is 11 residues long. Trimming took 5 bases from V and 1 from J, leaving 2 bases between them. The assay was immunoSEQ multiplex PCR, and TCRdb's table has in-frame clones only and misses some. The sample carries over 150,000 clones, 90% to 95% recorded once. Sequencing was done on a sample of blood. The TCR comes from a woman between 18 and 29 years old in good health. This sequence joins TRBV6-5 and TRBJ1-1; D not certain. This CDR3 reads CASSRNTEAFF. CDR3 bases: TGTGCCAGCAGTCGGAACACTGAAGCTTTCTTT.